This section outlines one T cell receptor (beta chain) sequence together with its context. The data derive from a study of T cell responses to AZD1222 COVID-19 vaccine. Study information: Both about-4-week and about-12-week second-dose recipients were combined.

The length of the CDR3 is 13 residues. Between the trimmed V and J ends, which lost 5 bases and 8 bases, there was a span of 15 bases. Here immunoSEQ multiplex PCR was the method, and the copy in TCRdb shows in-frame clones only, minus some. The sample consists of about 100,000 clones, 80% to 90% of them appearing once. Sequencing was performed on peripheral blood, taken on day 0 of AZD1222 vaccination. This TCR derives from an adult in good health. The chain carries TRBV12-3 or TRBV12-4 and TRBJ1-2; TRBD1 might be the D (6 bases). The CDR3 is CASSDTGWKGYTF. In DNA form, the CDR3 reads TGTGCCAGCAGTGATACAGGGTGGAAGGGCTACACCTTC.